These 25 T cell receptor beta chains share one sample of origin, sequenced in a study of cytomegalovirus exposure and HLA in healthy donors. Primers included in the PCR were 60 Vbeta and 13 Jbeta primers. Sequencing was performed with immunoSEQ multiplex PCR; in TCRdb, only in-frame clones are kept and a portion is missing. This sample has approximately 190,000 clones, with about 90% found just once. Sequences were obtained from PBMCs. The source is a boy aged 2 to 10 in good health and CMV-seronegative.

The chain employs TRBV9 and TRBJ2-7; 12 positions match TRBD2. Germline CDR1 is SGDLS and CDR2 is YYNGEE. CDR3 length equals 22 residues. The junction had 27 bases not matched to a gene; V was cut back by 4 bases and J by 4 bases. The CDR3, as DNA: TGTGCCAGCAGCAAGGATGACAGGGATCGCCTTGGACTAGCGGGGTCGTGGTACGAGCAGTACTTC. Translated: CASSKDDRDRLGLAGSWYEQYF.

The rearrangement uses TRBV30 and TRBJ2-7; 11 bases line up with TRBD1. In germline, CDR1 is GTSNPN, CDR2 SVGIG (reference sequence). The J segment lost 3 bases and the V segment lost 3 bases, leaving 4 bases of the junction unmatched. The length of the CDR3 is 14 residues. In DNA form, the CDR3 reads TGTGCCTGGAGCAAAGGGACAGGGGGCTACGAGCAGTACTTC. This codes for CAWSKGTGGYEQYF.

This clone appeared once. The CDR3 region has the DNA TGTGCCAGCAGTGGGGACAGAATGAACACTGAAGCTTTCTTT. This gives the protein CASSGDRMNTEAFF. The rearrangement links TRBV2 to TRBJ1-1; TRBD1 aligns across 7 bases. The CDR3 is 14 residues long. Germline values: CDR1 SNHLY, CDR2 FYNNEI. J lost 0 bases, V lost 4 bases, and 2 bases had no gene match. The variable domain in full, with the rest retrieved from reference TRBV2 and TRBJ1-1, is EPEVTQTPSHQVTQMGQEVILRCVPISNHLYFYWYRQILGQKVEFLVSFYNNEISEKSEIFDDQFSVERPDGSNFTLKIRSTKLEDSAMYFCASSGDRMNTEAFFGQGTRLTVV.

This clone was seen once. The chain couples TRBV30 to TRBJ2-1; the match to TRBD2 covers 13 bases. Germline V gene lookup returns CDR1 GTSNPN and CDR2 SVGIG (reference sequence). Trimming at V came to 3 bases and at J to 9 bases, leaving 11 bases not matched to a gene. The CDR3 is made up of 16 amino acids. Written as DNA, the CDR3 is TGTGCCTGGAGGGCGGGACTAGCGGGGATTCAATCTGAGCAGTTCTTC. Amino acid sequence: CAWRAGLAGIQSEQFF. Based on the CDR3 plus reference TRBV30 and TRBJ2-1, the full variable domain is SQTIHQWPATLVQPVGSPLSLECTVEGTSNPNLYWYRQAAGRGLQLLFYSVGIGQISSEVPQNLSASRPQDRQFILSSKKLLLSDSGFYLCAWRAGLAGIQSEQFFGPGTRLTVL.

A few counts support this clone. CDR3: CASSVGQGTNTEAFF. CDR3 sequence (DNA): TGCGCCAGCAGCGTAGGACAGGGGACGAACACTGAAGCTTTCTTT. The chain links TRBV5-1 to TRBJ1-1; TRBD1 matches at 9 bases. Looked up from germline, CDR1 is SGHRS and CDR2 is YFSETQ. Unmatched junction bases numbered 5, after V lost 4 bases and J lost 1 base. The CDR3 length is 15 residues.

The CDR3 loop reads CASSGVTGWTSNQPQHF. The CDR3 nucleotides are TGTGCCAGCAGTGGGGTGACAGGGTGGACAAGCAATCAGCCCCAGCATTTT. The rearrangement joins TRBV2 to TRBJ1-5, with TRBD1 identical over 7 bases. With V trimmed by 4 bases and J by 1 base, 10 bases remained unmatched. CDR3 length: 17 amino acids. Per germline, CDR1 SNHLY and CDR2 FYNNEI.

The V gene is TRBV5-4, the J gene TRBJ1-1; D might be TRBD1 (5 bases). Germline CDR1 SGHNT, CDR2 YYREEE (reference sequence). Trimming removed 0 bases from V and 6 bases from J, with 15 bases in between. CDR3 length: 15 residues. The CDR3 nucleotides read TGTGCCAGCAGCTTGGTTCAGGGCGCAAACTCTGAAGCTTTCTTT. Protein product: CASSLVQGANSEAFF.

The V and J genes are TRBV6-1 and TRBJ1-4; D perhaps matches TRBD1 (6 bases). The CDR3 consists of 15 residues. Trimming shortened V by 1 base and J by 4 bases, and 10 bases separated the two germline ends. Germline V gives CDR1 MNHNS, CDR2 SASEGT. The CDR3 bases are TGTGCCAGCAGTGAAGACACAGGGTTTAATGAAAAACTGTTTTTT. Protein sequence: CASSEDTGFNEKLFF.

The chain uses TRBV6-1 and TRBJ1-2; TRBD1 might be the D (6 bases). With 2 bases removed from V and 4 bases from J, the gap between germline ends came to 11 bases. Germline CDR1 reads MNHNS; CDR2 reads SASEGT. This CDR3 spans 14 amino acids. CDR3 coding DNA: TGTGCCAGCAGTGAATGGGGACACGGCTATGGCTACACCTTC. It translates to CASSEWGHGYGYTF.

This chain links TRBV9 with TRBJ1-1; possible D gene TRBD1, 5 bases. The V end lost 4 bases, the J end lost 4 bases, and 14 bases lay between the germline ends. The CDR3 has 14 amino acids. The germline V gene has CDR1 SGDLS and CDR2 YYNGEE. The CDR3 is CASSPGGGSTEAFF. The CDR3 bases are TGTGCCAGCAGCCCTGGTGGGGGGTCCACTGAAGCTTTCTTT.

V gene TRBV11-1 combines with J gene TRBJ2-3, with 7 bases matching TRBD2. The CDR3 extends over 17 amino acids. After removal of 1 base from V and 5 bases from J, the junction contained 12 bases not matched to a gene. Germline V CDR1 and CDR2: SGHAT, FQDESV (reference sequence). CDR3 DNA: TGTGCCAGCAGCTTAGTTTCCGGGGGGACCGGAGGAGATACGCAGTATTTT. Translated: CASSLVSGGTGGDTQYF. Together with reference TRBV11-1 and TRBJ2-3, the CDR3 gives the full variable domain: EAEVAQSPRYKITEKSQAVAFWCDPISGHATLYWYRQILGQGPELLVQFQDESVVDDSQLPKDRFSAERLKGVDSTLKIQPAELGDSAMYLCASSLVSGGTGGDTQYFGPGTRLTVL.

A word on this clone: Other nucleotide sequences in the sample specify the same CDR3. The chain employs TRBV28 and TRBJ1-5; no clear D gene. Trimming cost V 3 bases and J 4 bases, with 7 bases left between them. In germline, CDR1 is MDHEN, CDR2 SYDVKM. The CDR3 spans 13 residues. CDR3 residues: CASSLGRNQPQHF. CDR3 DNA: TGTGCCAGCAGTTTGGGCAGAAATCAGCCCCAGCATTTT.

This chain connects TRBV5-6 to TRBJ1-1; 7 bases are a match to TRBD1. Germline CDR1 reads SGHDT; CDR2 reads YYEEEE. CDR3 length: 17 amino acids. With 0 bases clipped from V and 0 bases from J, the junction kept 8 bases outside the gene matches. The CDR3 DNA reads TGTGCCAGCAGCTTGGGGGACAGAGGTTTTATGAACACTGAAGCTTTCTTT. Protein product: CASSLGDRGFMNTEAFF.

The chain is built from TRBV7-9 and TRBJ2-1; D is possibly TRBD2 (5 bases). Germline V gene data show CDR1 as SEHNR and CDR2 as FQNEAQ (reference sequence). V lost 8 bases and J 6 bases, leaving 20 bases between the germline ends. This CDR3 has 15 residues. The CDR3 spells CASHRAALVGNEQFF. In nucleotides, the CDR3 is TGTGCCAGCCATCGAGCGGCCCTAGTGGGCAATGAGCAGTTCTTC.

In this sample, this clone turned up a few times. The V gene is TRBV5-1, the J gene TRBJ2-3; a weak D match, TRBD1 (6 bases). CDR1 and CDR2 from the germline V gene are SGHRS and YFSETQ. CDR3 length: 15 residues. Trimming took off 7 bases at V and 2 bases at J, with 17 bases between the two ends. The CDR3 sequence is CASCPVGALTDTQYF. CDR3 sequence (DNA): TGCGCCAGCTGCCCCGTGGGGGCCCTCACAGATACGCAGTATTTT.

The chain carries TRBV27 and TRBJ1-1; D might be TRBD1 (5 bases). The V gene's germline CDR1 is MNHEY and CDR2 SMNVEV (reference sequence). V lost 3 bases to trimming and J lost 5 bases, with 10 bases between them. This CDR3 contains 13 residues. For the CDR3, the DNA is TGTGCCAGCAGTTTTTTCAGGGCGACTGAAGCTTTCTTT. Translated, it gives CASSFFRATEAFF.

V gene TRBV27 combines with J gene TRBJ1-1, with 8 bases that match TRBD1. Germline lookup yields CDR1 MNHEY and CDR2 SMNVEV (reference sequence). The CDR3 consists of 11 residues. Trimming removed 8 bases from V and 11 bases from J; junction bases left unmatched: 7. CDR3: CASGGQGMAFF. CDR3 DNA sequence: TGTGCCAGCGGAGGACAGGGAATGGCTTTCTTT.

The CDR3 spells CASSPQGSNMNTEAFF. CDR3 in DNA: TGTGCCAGCAGCCCGCAGGGGTCGAACATGAACACTGAAGCTTTCTTT. The chain couples TRBV5-4 to TRBJ1-1; weak D call: TRBD1 (6 bases). The CDR3 spans 16 residues. Trimming left V 4 bases short and J 0 bases short, with 16 bases between. From germline, CDR1 is SGHNT and CDR2 YYREEE (reference sequence).

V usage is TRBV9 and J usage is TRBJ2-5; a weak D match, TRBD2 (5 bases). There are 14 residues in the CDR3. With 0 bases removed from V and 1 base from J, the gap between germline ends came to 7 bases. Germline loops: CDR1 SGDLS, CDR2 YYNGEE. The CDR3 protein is CASSVAGFQETQYF. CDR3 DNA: TGTGCCAGCAGCGTAGCGGGGTTCCAAGAGACCCAGTACTTC.

The CDR3 nucleotides read TGTGCCAGCAGTTTATCGTTTGTTATCGGAGGGACCCTCCACTTT. Translated: CASSLSFVIGGTLHF. The chain recombines TRBV27 with TRBJ1-6; D is unclear. Trimming cost V 0 bases and J 14 bases, with 17 bases left between them. The length of the CDR3 is 15 residues. The germline CDR1 and CDR2 sequences are MNHEY and SMNVEV (reference sequence).

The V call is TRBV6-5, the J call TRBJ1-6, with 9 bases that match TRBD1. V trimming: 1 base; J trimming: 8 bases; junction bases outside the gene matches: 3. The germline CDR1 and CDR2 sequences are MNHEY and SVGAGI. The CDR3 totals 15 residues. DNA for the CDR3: TGTGCCAGCAGTTACTGGTGGGACAGGGATTCACCCCTCCACTTT. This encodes CASSYWWDRDSPLHF.

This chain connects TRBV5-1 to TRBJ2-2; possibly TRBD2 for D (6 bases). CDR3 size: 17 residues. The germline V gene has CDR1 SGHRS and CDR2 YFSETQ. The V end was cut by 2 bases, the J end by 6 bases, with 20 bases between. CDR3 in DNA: TGCGCCAGCAGCTTCGTTGAGGACTACCTTTTTGCCGGGGAGCTGTTTTTT. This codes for CASSFVEDYLFAGELFF.

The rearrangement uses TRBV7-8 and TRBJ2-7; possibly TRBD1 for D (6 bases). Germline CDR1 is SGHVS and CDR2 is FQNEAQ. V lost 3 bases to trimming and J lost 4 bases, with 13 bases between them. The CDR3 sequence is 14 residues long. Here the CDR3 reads CASSLNTGIYEQYF. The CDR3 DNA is TGTGCCAGCAGCTTGAACACAGGGATTTACGAGCAGTACTTC.

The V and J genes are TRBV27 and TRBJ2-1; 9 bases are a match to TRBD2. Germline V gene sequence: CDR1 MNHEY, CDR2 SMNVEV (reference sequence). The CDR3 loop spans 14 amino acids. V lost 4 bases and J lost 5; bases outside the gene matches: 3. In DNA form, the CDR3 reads TGTGCCAGCAGTTCTGGCGGGGGGGACAATGAGCAGTTCTTC. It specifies CASSSGGGDNEQFF.

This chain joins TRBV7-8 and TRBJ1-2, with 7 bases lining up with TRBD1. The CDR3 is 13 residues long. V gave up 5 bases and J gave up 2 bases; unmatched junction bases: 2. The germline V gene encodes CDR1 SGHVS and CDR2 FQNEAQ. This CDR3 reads CASSAGQNYGYTF. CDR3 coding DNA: TGTGCCAGCAGCGCGGGACAGAACTATGGCTACACCTTC. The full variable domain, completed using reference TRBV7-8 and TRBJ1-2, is GAGVSQSPRYKVAKRGQDVALRCDPISGHVSLFWYQQALGQGPEFLTYFQNEAQLDKSGLPSDRFFAERPEGSVSTLKIQRTQQEDSAVYLCASSAGQNYGYTFGSGTRLTVV.